These T cell receptor beta chains were read from a single sample in a study of cytomegalovirus exposure and HLA in healthy donors. The data were produced by immunoSEQ multiplex PCR, yet TCRdb's version contains in-frame clones alone and is incomplete. The table includes some 220,000 clones, around nine tenths detected once. The sequencing input was PBMCs. The receptors here all came from a woman aged 18 to 35 in good health and CMV-seronegative. Both conserved end residues are part of each CDR3. Each record gives: J gene, V gene, D gene, CDR3 protein, CDR3 DNA. A D gene is named only where the DNA matches it firmly.

TRBJ1-2	TRBV13	TRBD1	CASSLKASYSRDRRLYGYTF	TGTGCCAGCAGCTTAAAAGCTTCGTATTCGCGGGACAGGCGCCTCTATGGCTACACCTTC
TRBJ2-2	TRBV7-2	.	CASSLQQDTGELFF	TGTGCCAGCAGCTTACAACAGGACACCGGGGAGCTGTTTTTT
TRBJ2-7	TRBV25-1	.	CASSEERNEQYF	TGTGCCAGCAGTGAGGAGCGAAACGAGCAGTACTTC
TRBJ2-7	TRBV2	TRBD2	CASSELAGLYEQYF	TGTGCCAGCAGTGAACTAGCGGGACTCTACGAGCAGTACTTC
TRBJ1-2	TRBV11-2	.	CASSPGVYGYTF	TGTGCCAGCAGCCCCGGGGTCTATGGCTACACCTTC
TRBJ2-2	TRBV2	.	CASSALGLGATGELFF	TGTGCCAGCAGTGCTTTGGGTCTGGGAGCCACCGGGGAGCTGTTTTTT
TRBJ1-4	TRBV7-9	.	CASALRAGEKLFF	TGTGCCAGCGCTTTGAGGGCCGGAGAAAAACTGTTTTTT
TRBJ2-1	TRBV10-1	.	CASSESDRIDEQFF	TGCGCCAGCAGTGAGTCCGACAGGATTGATGAGCAGTTCTTC
TRBJ2-2	TRBV27	.	CASSYLGGTGELFF	TGTGCCAGCAGTTACTTGGGGGGCACCGGGGAGCTGTTTTTT
TRBJ1-2	TRBV5-4	TRBD1	CASSSGAGQGSAEYGYTF	TGTGCCAGCAGCTCTGGGGCGGGACAGGGGTCGGCGGAATATGGCTACACCTTC
TRBJ1-1	TRBV30	TRBD1	CALQGPMNTEAFF	TGTGCCTTACAGGGGCCTATGAACACTGAAGCTTTCTTT